This TCR beta chain appears in the sequencing data of a study of T-cell memory formation after mild COVID-19. For this clonotype: Its cognate antigen is unknown.

Deletions cut 6 bases from V and 4 bases from J, with 18 bases between. The CDR3 totals 16 residues. Study-wide results and limits: Some responding clones appeared in pre-infection memory, suggesting cross-reactive memory joined. The SARS-CoV-2 specificity of second-wave clones reaching peak at day 37 remained unverified. CD4/CD8 balance held among clones contracting day 15 to 85, and later expanders leaned CD4+. CD4+ contracting clones were found mainly in CM and EM, and CD8+ ones in EMRA.

Each CDR3 protein gets one entry after TCRdb re-called the 5' RACE reads with MiXCR. This table has 340,000 or so distinct CDR3 sequences, around 13% appearing once. The origin of this receptor is a man between 18 and 29 years old who had mild COVID-19 (a few samples of this study predate the infection). Cell type and time point are not known. The sample comprised PBMCs or a T cell subset sorted from them (not recorded which). V is TRBV12-3 or TRBV12-4 and J is TRBJ2-2, with unresolved D. As DNA, the CDR3 is TGTGCCAGCAGCCCAGCATGGCGGCTACTCACCGGGGAGCTGTTTTTT. It specifies CASSPAWRLLTGELFF.